This record looks at one TCR beta chain sequence and its context. Original methodology: Scientists estimated how many nucleated cells there were by amplifying reference gene primers. Profiling relied on immunoSEQ multiplex PCR, and the TCRdb table lists in-frame clones only, not all of them. For V, J and clone size, that table is used; D and trimming come from the DNA. The data show about 290,000 clones, with 86% seen just once and about 3% held by the top ten. This sample was taken from a study of blood T cell repertoires in COVID-19. Whole-study context: Some COVID-19 samples were acute and others convalescent; all came from the United States, Italy and Spain. From T cells, B-cell-depleted T cells, or PBMCs came the material, which was cDNA or gDNA.

The sequenced sample was peripheral blood. The source of this sequence is a woman aged 25 to 39 with active or convalescent COVID-19.

The CDR3 region is CASSQEARTSGGDGELFF. CDR3 sequence (DNA): TGCGCCAGCAGCCAAGAGGCCCGGACTAGCGGGGGGGACGGGGAGCTGTTTTTT. V usage is TRBV4-3 and J usage is TRBJ2-2; 15 bases match TRBD2. Losses at the gene ends were 0 bases for V and 7 bases for J; bases not matched to a gene: 6. Germline loops: CDR1 LGHNA, CDR2 YSLEER. The CDR3 has 18 residues.